This T cell receptor (beta chain) comes out of a study of blood T cell repertoires in COVID-19. The wider study: Specimens from acute and convalescent COVID-19 originated in the United States, Italy and Spain. PBMCs, B-cell-depleted T cells, or T cells provided the cDNA or gDNA that made up the material.

Authors' data handling: Amplifying reference gene primers gave estimates of nucleated cell counts. Here immunoSEQ multiplex PCR was the method, and the copy in TCRdb shows in-frame clones only, minus some. V and J calls and clone size are those listed in that table; D and trimming were worked out from the DNA. The sample holds over 250,000 clones, about four fifths seen once. The germline gives CDR1 SGHVS, CDR2 FQNEAQ. CDR3 size: 15 residues. The V gene end was trimmed by 6 bases and the J gene end by 2 bases; junction bases not matched to a gene: 9. Sequencing was carried out using peripheral blood. This clonotype originated in a woman aged 45-60 years who had recovered from COVID-19. The chain recombines TRBV7-8 with TRBJ2-5; 7 bases are shared with TRBD1. The CDR3 region has the DNA TGTGCCAGCAGATCAGACAGGGTCAGTCAAGAGACCCAGTACTTC. This encodes CASRSDRVSQETQYF. Full variable domain (outside the CDR3, taken from reference TRBV7-8 and TRBJ2-5): GAGVSQSPRYKVAKRGQDVALRCDPISGHVSLFWYQQALGQGPEFLTYFQNEAQLDKSGLPSDRFFAERPEGSVSTLKIQRTQQEDSAVYLCASRSDRVSQETQYFGPGTRLLVL.